This TCR beta chain was identified in a study of radiotherapy plus CTLA-4 blockade in lung cancer. Study-wide background: Objective responses were recorded in roughly 17% of patients, with disease control recorded in about 30%. General study points: Reports identified early blood T cell clone dynamics, with interferon-beta, as the best response predictor.

Germline CDR1 SGHDN, CDR2 FVKESK. This CDR3 comprises 18 residues. V was shortened by 1 base and J by 8 bases, with 24 bases between the two germline ends. Profiled with immunoSEQ multiplex PCR; TCRdb holds only in-frame clones, not every one. The sample includes 85,000 to 130,000 clones, over 75% of them seen just once. Regarding this clone: The antigen remains unidentified.

The V and J genes are TRBV14 and TRBJ2-1; no reliable D call. Source: peripheral blood, taken from a patient treated with radiotherapy plus ipilimumab. The receptor was derived from a human donor with non-small cell lung cancer that progressed on radiotherapy plus ipilimumab. Some clones in this sample may be carry-over from other donors' samples. CDR3 DNA sequence: TGTGCCAGCAGCCAAGTTCTCGGTTGGTATGGAAACTCAGATGAGCAGTTCTTC. This encodes CASSQVLGWYGNSDEQFF.